This T cell receptor beta chain was profiled in a study of cytomegalovirus exposure and HLA in healthy donors. Germline loops: CDR1 SGHRS, CDR2 YFSETQ. This CDR3 is built from 16 residues. The V and J ends lost 4 bases and 1 base respectively, with 17 bases between them. Vbeta (60) and Jbeta (13) primers were used in the PCR. Clones were sequenced by immunoSEQ multiplex PCR, and TCRdb holds only the in-frame ones, with some missing. The sample shows more than 200,000 clones, 70% of them seen only once. The V and J genes are TRBV5-1 and TRBJ1-1; possible D gene TRBD1, 6 bases. The sequenced sample consisted of PBMCs. The sequence came from a man aged 35-49 years in good health and CMV-seropositive. The CDR3 DNA reads TGCGCCAGCAGCCTACAGGAATCGGACAGGAACACTGAAGCTTTCTTT. Translated: CASSLQESDRNTEAFF.